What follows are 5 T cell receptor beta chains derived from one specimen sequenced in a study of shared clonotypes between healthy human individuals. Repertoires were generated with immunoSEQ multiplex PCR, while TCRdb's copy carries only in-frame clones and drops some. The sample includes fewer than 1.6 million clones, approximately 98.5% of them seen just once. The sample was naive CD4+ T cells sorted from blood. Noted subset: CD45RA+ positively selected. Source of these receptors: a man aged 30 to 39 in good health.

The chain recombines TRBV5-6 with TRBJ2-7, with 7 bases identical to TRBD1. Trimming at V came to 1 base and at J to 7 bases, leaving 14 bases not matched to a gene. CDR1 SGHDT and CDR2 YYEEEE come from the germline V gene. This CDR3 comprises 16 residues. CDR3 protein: CASSLILRQGAREQYF. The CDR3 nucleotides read TGTGCCAGCAGCTTGATTTTGCGACAGGGTGCTCGGGAGCAGTACTTC.

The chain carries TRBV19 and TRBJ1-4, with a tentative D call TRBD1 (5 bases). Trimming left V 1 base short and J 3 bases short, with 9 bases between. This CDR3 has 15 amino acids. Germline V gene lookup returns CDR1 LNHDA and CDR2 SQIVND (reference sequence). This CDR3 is CASSIGGAANEKLFF. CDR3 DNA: TGTGCCAGTAGTATAGGAGGGGCAGCTAATGAAAAACTGTTTTTT.

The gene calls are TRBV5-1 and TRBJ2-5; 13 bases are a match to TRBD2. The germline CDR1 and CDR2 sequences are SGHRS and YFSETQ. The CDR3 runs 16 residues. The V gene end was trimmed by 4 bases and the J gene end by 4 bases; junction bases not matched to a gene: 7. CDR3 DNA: TGCGCCAGCAGCGAGGGACTAGCGGGATTGTTAGAGACCCAGTACTTC. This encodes CASSEGLAGLLETQYF.

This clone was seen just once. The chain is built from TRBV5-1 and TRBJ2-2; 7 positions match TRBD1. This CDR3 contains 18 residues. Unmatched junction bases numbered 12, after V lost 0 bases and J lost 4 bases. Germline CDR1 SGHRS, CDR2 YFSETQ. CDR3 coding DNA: TGCGCCAGCAGCTTGGCCGTAACAGGGGACCGACCCACCGGGGAGCTGTTTTTT. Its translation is CASSLAVTGDRPTGELFF. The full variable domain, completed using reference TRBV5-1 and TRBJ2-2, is KAGVTQTPRYLIKTRGQQVTLSCSPISGHRSVSWYQQTPGQGLQFLFEYFSETQRNKGNFPGRFSGRQFSNSRSEMNVSTLELGDSALYLCASSLAVTGDRPTGELFFGEGSRLTVL.

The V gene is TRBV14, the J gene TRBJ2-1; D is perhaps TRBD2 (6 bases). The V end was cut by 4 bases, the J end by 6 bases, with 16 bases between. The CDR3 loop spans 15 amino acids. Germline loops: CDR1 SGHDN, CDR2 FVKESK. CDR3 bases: TGTGCCAGCAGCCCTACGTGGCGGGGCTCCAATGAGCAGTTCTTC. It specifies CASSPTWRGSNEQFF.